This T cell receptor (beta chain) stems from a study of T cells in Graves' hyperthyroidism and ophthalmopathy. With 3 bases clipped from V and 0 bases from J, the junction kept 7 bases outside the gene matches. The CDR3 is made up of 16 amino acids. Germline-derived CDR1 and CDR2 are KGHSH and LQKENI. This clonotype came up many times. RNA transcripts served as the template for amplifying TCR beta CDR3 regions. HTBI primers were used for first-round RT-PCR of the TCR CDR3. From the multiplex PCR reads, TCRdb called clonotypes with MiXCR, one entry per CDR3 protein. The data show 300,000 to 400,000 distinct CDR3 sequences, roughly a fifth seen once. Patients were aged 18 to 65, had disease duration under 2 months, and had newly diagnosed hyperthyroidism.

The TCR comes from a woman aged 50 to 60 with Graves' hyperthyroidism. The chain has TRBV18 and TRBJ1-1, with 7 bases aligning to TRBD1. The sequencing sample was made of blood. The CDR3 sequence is CASSPITGTVNTEAFF. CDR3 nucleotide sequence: TGTGCCAGCTCACCGATTACCGGGACAGTGAACACTGAAGCTTTCTTT.